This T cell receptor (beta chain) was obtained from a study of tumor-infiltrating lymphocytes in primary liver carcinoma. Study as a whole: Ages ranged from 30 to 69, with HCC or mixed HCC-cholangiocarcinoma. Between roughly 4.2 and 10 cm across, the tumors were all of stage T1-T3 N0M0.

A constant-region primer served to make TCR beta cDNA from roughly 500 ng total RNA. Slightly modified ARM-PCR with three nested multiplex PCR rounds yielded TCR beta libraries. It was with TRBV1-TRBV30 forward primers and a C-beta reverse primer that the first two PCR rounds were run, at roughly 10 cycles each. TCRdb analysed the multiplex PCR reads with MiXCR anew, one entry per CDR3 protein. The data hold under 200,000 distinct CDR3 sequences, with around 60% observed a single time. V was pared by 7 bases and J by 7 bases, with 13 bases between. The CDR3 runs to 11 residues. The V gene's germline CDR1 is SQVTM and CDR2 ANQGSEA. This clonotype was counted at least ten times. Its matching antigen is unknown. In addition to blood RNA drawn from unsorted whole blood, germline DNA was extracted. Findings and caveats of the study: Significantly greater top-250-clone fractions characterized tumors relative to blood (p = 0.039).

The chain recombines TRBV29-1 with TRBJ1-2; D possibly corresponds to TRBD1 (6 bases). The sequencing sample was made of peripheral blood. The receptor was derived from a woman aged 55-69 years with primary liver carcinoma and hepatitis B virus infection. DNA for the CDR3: TGCAGCGGTGGACAGTCGGGTGGCTACACCTTC. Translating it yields CSGGQSGGYTF.